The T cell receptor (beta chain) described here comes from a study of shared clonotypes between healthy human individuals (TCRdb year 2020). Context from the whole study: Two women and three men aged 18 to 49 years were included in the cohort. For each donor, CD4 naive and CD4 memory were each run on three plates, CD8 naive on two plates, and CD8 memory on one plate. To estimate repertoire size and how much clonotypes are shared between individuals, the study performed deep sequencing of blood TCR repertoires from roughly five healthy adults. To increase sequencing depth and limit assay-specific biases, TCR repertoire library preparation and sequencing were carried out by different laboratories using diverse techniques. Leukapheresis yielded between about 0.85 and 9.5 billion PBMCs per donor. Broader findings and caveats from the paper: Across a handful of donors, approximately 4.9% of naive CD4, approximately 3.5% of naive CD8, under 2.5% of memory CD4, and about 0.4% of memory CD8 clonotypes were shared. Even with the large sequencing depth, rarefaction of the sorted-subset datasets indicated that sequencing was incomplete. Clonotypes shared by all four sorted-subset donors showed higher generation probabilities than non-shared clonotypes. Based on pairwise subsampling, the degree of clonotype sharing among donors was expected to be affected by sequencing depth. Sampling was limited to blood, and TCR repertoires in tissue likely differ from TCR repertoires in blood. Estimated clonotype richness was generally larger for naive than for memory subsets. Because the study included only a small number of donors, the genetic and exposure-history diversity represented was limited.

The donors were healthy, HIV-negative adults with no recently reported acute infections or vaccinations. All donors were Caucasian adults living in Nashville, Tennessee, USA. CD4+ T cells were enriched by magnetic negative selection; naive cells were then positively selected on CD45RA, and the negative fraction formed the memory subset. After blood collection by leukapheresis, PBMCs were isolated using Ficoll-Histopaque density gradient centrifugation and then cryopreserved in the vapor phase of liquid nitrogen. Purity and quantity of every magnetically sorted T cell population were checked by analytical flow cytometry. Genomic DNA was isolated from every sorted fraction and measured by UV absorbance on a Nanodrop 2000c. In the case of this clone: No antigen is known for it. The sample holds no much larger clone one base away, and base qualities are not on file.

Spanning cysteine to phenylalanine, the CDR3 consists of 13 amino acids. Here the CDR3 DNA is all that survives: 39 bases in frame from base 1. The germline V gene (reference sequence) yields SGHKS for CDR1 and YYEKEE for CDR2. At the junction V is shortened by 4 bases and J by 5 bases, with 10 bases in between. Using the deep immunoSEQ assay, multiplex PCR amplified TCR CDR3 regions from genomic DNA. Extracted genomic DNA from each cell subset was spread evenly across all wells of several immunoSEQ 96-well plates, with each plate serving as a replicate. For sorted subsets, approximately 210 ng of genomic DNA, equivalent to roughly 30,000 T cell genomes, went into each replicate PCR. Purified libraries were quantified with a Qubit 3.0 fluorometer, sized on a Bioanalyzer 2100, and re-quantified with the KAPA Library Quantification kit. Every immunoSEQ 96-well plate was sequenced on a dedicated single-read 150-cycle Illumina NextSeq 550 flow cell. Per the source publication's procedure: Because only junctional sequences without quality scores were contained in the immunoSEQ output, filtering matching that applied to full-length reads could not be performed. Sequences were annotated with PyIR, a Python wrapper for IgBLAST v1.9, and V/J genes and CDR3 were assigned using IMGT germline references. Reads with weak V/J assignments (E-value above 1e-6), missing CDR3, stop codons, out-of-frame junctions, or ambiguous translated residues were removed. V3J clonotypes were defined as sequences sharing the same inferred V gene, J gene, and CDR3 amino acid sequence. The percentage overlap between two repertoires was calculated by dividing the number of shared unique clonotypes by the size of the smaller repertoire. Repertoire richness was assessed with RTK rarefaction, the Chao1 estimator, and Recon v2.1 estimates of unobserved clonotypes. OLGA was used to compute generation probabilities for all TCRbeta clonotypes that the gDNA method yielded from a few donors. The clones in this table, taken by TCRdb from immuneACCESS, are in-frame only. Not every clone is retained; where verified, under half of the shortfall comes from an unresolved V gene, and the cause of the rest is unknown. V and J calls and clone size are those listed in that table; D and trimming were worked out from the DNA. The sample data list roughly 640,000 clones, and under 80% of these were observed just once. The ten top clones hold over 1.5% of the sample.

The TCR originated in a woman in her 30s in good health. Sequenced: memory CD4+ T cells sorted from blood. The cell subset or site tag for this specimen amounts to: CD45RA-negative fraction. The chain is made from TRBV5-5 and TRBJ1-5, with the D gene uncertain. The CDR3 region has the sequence CASSLRADQPQHF. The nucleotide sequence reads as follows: TGTGCCAGCAGCCTCCGTGCTGATCAGCCCCAGCATTTT.